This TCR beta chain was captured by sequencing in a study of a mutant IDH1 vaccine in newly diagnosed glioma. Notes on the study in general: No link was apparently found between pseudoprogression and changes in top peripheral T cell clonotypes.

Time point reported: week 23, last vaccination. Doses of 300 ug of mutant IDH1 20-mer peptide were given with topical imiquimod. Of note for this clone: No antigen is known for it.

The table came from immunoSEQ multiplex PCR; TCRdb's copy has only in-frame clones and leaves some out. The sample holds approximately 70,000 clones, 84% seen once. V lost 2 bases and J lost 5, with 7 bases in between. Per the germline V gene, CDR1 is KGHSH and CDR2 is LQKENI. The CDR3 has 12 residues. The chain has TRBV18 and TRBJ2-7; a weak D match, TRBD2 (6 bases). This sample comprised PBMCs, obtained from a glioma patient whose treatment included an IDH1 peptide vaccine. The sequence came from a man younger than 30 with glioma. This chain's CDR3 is CASSPTGDEQYF. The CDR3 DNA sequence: TGTGCCAGCTCACCAACGGGGGACGAGCAGTACTTC.